This TCR beta chain was obtained from a study of shared clonotypes between healthy human individuals. V lost 6 bases and J lost 3; bases outside the gene matches: 5. CDR3 length: 14 amino acids. CDR1 MNHEY and CDR2 SVGAGI come from the germline V gene. Per the original methods: Owing to the provision of junction-only sequences devoid of quality scores by immunoSEQ, filtering differed. This table comes from immunoSEQ multiplex PCR, and its TCRdb copy is limited to in-frame clones, with some not included. V, J and clone size reflect that table, while D and trimming were determined from the DNA. Of around 1.9 million clones in the sample, 93% were seen once. The count of this clone is one. Naive CD8 cells lacked CD45RO and underwent positive selection for CCR7, leaving out terminally differentiated effector memory CD45RA+ cells.

This TCR derives from a man aged 18 to 35 in good health. Some clones in this sample may be carry-over from other donors' samples. The chain employs TRBV6-5 and TRBJ1-3, with 7 nucleotides matching TRBD1. Sequencing was done on a sample of naive CD8+ T cells from PBMCs. CDR3 sequence (DNA): TGTGCCAGCAGCCTCGACAGGGATGGAAACACCATATATTTT. Encoded protein: CASSLDRDGNTIYF.